The 27 T cell receptor beta chains below were found in one sample sequenced in a study of shared clonotypes between healthy human individuals. Data came from immunoSEQ multiplex PCR; TCRdb stores just in-frame clones and leaves some out. The table shows some 92,000 clones, with 40% to 55% occurring only once. The source material was PBMCs. The receptors stem from a middle-aged woman in good health. Some clones in this sample may be carry-over from other donors' samples.

Of note for this clone: This probably arose from a read error, given a far larger clone one base away. The same CDR3 can be traced to other DNA sequences in this sample. CDR3 sequence: CASSLAGRSVYGYTF. The CDR3 region has the DNA TGCGCCAGCAGCTTGGCGGGTAGGTCGGTATATGGCTACACCTTC. The chain carries TRBV5-1 and TRBJ1-2; D ambiguous. With 0 bases removed from V and 5 bases from J, the gap between germline ends came to 14 bases. Germline CDR1 SGHRS, CDR2 YFSETQ. CDR3 size: 15 residues.

Regarding this clone: This is likely an artifact of a read error, given a far larger clone one base away. The conserved phenylalanine or tryptophan is not found at the CDR3 terminus, so this likely reflects a read error. The gene calls are TRBV7-2 and TRBJ2-7; 8 bases are a match to TRBD2. The CDR3 totals 16 residues. The junction had 11 bases not matched to a gene; V was cut back by 5 bases and J by 2 bases. The germline CDR1 and CDR2 sequences are SGHTA and FQGNSA. This CDR3 reads CASSPRGGGRTYEQYL. Here the CDR3 DNA reads TGTGCCAGCAGCCCCCGGGGGGGCGGGAGGACCTACGAGCAGTACCTC.

This clone was counted between two and nine times. This chain links TRBV7-2 with TRBJ2-4; D possibly corresponds to TRBD1 (6 bases). CDR1 is SGHTA and CDR2 is FQGNSA in the germline V gene. This CDR3 is built from 15 residues. V lost 6 bases to trimming and J lost 0 bases, with 12 bases between them. The CDR3 region is CASSWDTIAKNIQYF. The CDR3 coding sequence is TGTGCCAGCAGTTGGGACACCATAGCCAAAAACATTCAGTACTTC.

J is TRBJ2-3 and V is TRBV6-5, with D maybe TRBD2 (5 bases). The CDR3 has 15 residues. CDR1 MNHEY and CDR2 SVGAGI come from the germline V gene. Trimming removed 5 bases from V and 4 bases from J, with 16 bases in between. CDR3 region: CASSPPGSGADTQYF. The CDR3 DNA sequence: TGTGCCAGCAGTCCCCCGGGGAGCGGCGCAGATACGCAGTATTTT.

This clone was recorded at least ten times. The same CDR3 arises from other DNA sequences in this sample as well. V is TRBV11-2 and J is TRBJ2-7, with D uncertain. The CDR3 extends over 14 amino acids. Per the germline V gene, CDR1 is SGHAT and CDR2 is FQNNGV. Trimming cost V 5 bases and J 2 bases, with 13 bases left between them. The DNA of the CDR3 is TGTGCCAGCAGCCCCTTGGTGAGCCCCTACGAGCAGTACTTC. As protein: CASSPLVSPYEQYF.

Notes on this clone: A single base separates this from a much larger clone, so it may be a read error. This chain connects TRBV7-6 to TRBJ2-3; D is perhaps TRBD1 (6 bases). The CDR3 contains 17 residues. Germline V gives CDR1 SGHVS, CDR2 FNYEAQ. The CDR3: CASSLAGAGSSTDMQYF. The CDR3 nucleotides read TGTGCCAGCAGCTTAGCGGGGGCAGGCTCTAGCACAGATATGCAGTATTTT.

This chain uses TRBV9 with TRBJ2-1; no definite D call. The CDR3 extends over 12 amino acids. Germline lookup yields CDR1 SGDLS and CDR2 YYNGEE. V was clipped by 2 bases and J by 7 bases, with 7 bases between them. The CDR3 region has the DNA TGTGCCAGCAGCGTTGGGCTTAATGAGCAGTTCTTC. Its translation is CASSVGLNEQFF.

The rearrangement joins TRBV4-3 to TRBJ1-1, with 11 bases matching TRBD1. V shed 1 base, J shed 3 bases, and the junction held 10 bases outside the gene matches. The CDR3 has 18 residues. Germline CDR1 and CDR2: LGHNA and YSLEER. CDR3 in DNA: TGCGCCAGCAGCCAAGCCAACCGCCTGGGACAGGGGGACACTGAAGCTTTCTTT. Amino acids: CASSQANRLGQGDTEAFF.

This clone was detected many times. V is TRBV7-8 and J is TRBJ2-1, with 11 bases aligning to TRBD2. CDR1 and CDR2 from the germline V gene are SGHVS and FQNEAQ. Germline trimming cut 1 base from V and 5 bases from J; bases unmatched to any gene: 4. The CDR3 has 16 residues. The CDR3 DNA follows: TGTGCCAGCAGCTTAGTCGGGACTAGCGGCAACAATGAGCAGTTCTTC. Its translation: CASSLVGTSGNNEQFF.

About this clone: The junction does not match germline at one end; this may be a read error. The chain joins TRBV5-7 to TRBJ2-7; no definite D call. TRBV5-7 is noted as an ORF with a role that remains uncertain. The length of the CDR3 is 13 residues. CDR3 bases: TGCGCCAGTTCGGCGGAGATCTCCTACGAGCAGTACTTC. Its translation is CASSAEISYEQYF.

The chain has TRBV5-4 and TRBJ2-1, with 9 bases lining up with TRBD2. The V gene end was trimmed by 4 bases and the J gene end by 6 bases; junction bases not matched to a gene: 11. Germline values: CDR1 SGHNT, CDR2 YYREEE (reference sequence). This CDR3 contains 16 residues. CDR3 DNA sequence: TGTGCCAGCAGCGACGGACTAGCGTGGGATGGCAATGAGCAGTTCTTC. Amino acid sequence: CASSDGLAWDGNEQFF. Full variable domain (outside the CDR3, taken from reference TRBV5-4 and TRBJ2-1): ETGVTQSPTHLIKTRGQQVTLRCSSQSGHNTVSWYQQALGQGPQFIFQYYREEENGRGNFPPRFSGLQFPNYSSELNVNALELDDSALYLCASSDGLAWDGNEQFFGPGTRLTVL.

This clone was counted only a few times. The rearrangement links TRBV9 to TRBJ2-1; D might be TRBD2 (6 bases). V was shortened by 4 bases and J by 7 bases, with 18 bases between the two germline ends. Germline CDR1 is SGDLS and CDR2 is YYNGEE. This CDR3 has 15 residues. In DNA form, the CDR3 reads TGTGCCAGCAGCTTTGCCGGGAAGGCGGGGAATGAGCAGTTCTTC. It encodes CASSFAGKAGNEQFF.

The chain links TRBV7-3 to TRBJ2-5, with D possibly matching TRBD2 (5 bases). The DNA end is more similar to TRBJ2-7, so the J call may be wrong. The CDR3 contains 13 residues. CDR1 is SGHTA, CDR2 FQGTGA, per germline. Here the CDR3 DNA reads TGTGCCAGCAGCAGGGAACGACGGGGCGAGCAGTACTTC. The encoded protein is CASSRERRGEQYF.

Concerning this clone: At one end the junction does not follow the germline gene, possibly because of a read error. This sample includes further DNA sequences coding for the same CDR3. The chain combines TRBV10-3 with TRBJ1-1; D remains unclear. The CDR3 loop spans 13 amino acids. The V gene's germline CDR1 is ENHRY and CDR2 SYGVKD. CDR3 region: CASSRTENTEAFF. Here the CDR3 DNA reads TGTGCCAGCAGTCGAACAGAGAACACTGAAGCTTTCTTT.

This clone was detected ten times or more. The chain carries TRBV9 and TRBJ2-4; 8 positions agree with TRBD2. The V segment lost 5 bases and the J segment 0 bases; nucleotides outside the gene matches: 4. CDR1 is SGDLS and CDR2 is YYNGEE in the germline V gene. This CDR3 is 15 amino acids long. In DNA, the CDR3 is TGTGCCAGCAGTAGCGGGAAGGTAGCCAAAAACATTCAGTACTTC. Protein product: CASSSGKVAKNIQYF.

The chain links TRBV18 to TRBJ2-5; D is uncertain. The J call may not be correct, given that the DNA end is closer to TRBJ2-7. Germline CDR1 KGHSH, CDR2 LQKENI. CDR3 length: 13 residues. CDR3 amino acids: CASSPSRTYEQYF. CDR3 DNA: TGTGCCAGCTCACCTTCCAGGACCTACGAGCAGTACTTC.

The rearrangement joins TRBV28 to TRBJ2-1; the match to TRBD2 covers 8 bases. The V segment lost 8 bases and the J segment 6 bases; nucleotides outside the gene matches: 18. CDR3 length: 17 residues. Germline values: CDR1 MDHEN, CDR2 SYDVKM. This CDR3 is CASDEWREARWGNEQFF. CDR3 coding DNA: TGTGCCAGCGATGAGTGGCGGGAGGCCCGTTGGGGCAATGAGCAGTTCTTC. The full variable domain, its missing parts supplied by reference TRBV28 and TRBJ2-1, is DVKVTQSSRYLVKRTGEKVFLECVQDMDHENMFWYRQDPGLGLRLIYFSYDVKMKEKGDIPEGYSVSREKKERFSLILESASTNQTSMYLCASDEWREARWGNEQFFGPGTRLTVL.

This chain uses TRBV6-5 with TRBJ2-5; D perhaps matches TRBD2 (6 bases). Per the germline V gene, CDR1 is MNHEY and CDR2 is SVGAGI. This CDR3 is built from 13 residues. Trimming removed 2 bases from V and 5 bases from J, with 9 bases in between. The CDR3 protein is CASSYAGLETQYF. The CDR3 bases are TGTGCCAGCAGTTACGCGGGGTTGGAGACCCAGTACTTC.

At least ten counts were recorded for this clone. The same CDR3 also results from other DNA sequences found in this sample. The CDR3, as DNA: TGTGCCAGCAGTGACTCTAGCGGGTCCTACAATGAGCAGTTCTTC. Residues: CASSDSSGSYNEQFF. V is TRBV6-4 and J is TRBJ2-1; TRBD2 matches at 7 bases. Germline CDR1 is MRHNA and CDR2 is SNTAGT. The junction had 0 bases not matched to a gene; V was cut back by 0 bases and J by 1 base. The CDR3 is made up of 15 amino acids.

This rearrangement joins TRBV7-2 to TRBJ1-6, with D tentatively TRBD1 (6 bases). The CDR3 length is 17 residues. The V end lost 5 bases, the J end lost 0 bases, and 14 bases lay between the germline ends. Germline assignment: CDR1 SGHTA and CDR2 FQGNSA. The CDR3 DNA reads TGTGCCAGCAGCCCCTGGACAGCCTCCTCCTATAATTCACCCCTCCACTTT. This sequence encodes CASSPWTASSYNSPLHF.

J is TRBJ2-7 and V is TRBV9, with D unresolved. Trimming shortened V by 4 bases and J by 3 bases, and 8 bases separated the two germline ends. Germline assignment: CDR1 SGDLS and CDR2 YYNGEE. CDR3 length: 12 residues. The CDR3, as DNA: TGTGCCAGCAGCCCCAGCATCTACGAGCAGTACTTC. It yields the protein CASSPSIYEQYF.

In this sample, this clone turned up many times. The sample has other DNA sequences that encode this CDR3 too. CDR3 DNA: TGTGCCAGCAGTTTGCAGGGGGGGAATGAAAAACTGTTTTTT. Amino acid sequence: CASSLQGGNEKLFF. The chain uses TRBV28 and TRBJ1-4; TRBD1 matches 7 bases. Germline V CDR1 and CDR2: MDHEN, SYDVKM. The CDR3 is 14 amino acids. The V segment lost 3 bases and the J segment 5 bases; nucleotides outside the gene matches: 3.

CDR3 amino acids: CASSLGVTSGHRTTGELFF. DNA for the CDR3: TGTGCCAGCAGCTTAGGGGTGACTAGCGGCCACCGGACCACCGGGGAGCTGTTTTTT. V usage is TRBV7-8 and J usage is TRBJ2-2; 9 bases agree with TRBD2. Germline V lookup: CDR1 SGHVS, CDR2 FQNEAQ. Losses at the gene ends were 1 base for V and 4 bases for J; bases not matched to a gene: 13. This CDR3 spans 19 amino acids.

The rearrangement uses TRBV6-5 and TRBJ1-1; D ambiguous. V was shortened by 8 bases and J by 10 bases, with 14 bases between the two germline ends. Germline CDR1 is MNHEY and CDR2 is SVGAGI. The CDR3 spans 11 residues. CDR3 nucleotides: TGTGCCAGCGGAGAGAGGATAGGAGCTTTCTTT. Its translation: CASGERIGAFF.

Of note for this clone: A single base is all that separates this from a far larger clone, so a read error is likely. The chain links TRBV11-3 to TRBJ2-4, with 10 positions matching TRBD1. Germline V gene data show CDR1 as SGHNT and CDR2 as YENEEA. The CDR3 spans 15 residues. The DNA of the CDR3 is TGTGCCAGCAGCTTACCCTGGGACAGGGGACCCATTCAGTGCTTC. It is translated as CASSLPWDRGPIQCF.

This clone came up a few times. This sequence joins TRBV28 and TRBJ1-1; the D is unclear. Trimming took off 3 bases at V and 5 bases at J, with 7 bases between the two ends. Germline V gives CDR1 MDHEN, CDR2 SYDVKM. The CDR3 covers 12 residues. CDR3: CASSFPGTEAFF. The CDR3, as DNA: TGTGCCAGCAGTTTCCCGGGGACTGAAGCTTTCTTT.

This clone was detected many times. The chain carries TRBV14 and TRBJ2-7; D perhaps matches TRBD1 (6 bases). CDR1 is SGHDN and CDR2 is FVKESK in the germline V gene. The CDR3 spans 15 residues. V lost 0 bases to trimming and J lost 0 bases, with 9 bases between them. In nucleotides, the CDR3 is TGTGCCAGCAGCCAAGACAGGGGAAGCTCCTACGAGCAGTACTTC. Translating gives CASSQDRGSSYEQYF. The full variable domain, in which reference TRBV14 and TRBJ2-7 provide the parts outside the CDR3, is EAGVTQFPSHSVIEKGQTVTLRCDPISGHDNLYWYRRVMGKEIKFLLHFVKESKQDESGMPNNRFLAERTGGTYSTLKVQPAELEDSGVYFCASSQDRGSSYEQYFGPGTRLTVT.